The 16 T cell receptor beta chains below were found in one sample sequenced in a study of glioma-infiltrating T cells. Amplification of TCR alpha and beta CDR3 regions from RNA used iRepertoire nested multiplex PCR. Using its own MiXCR run on the multiplex PCR reads, TCRdb lists one record per CDR3 protein. The sample carries more than 350,000 distinct CDR3 sequences, roughly 41% recorded once. Sample: glioma tissue, nonneoplastic brain tissue, or PBMCs (not recorded which). The receptors come from a human donor with low-grade glioma or glioblastoma, undergoing nonglioma brain surgery, or in good health (not recorded which).

V usage is TRBV29-1 and J usage is TRBJ2-7; tentative D call: TRBD1 (6 bases). CDR1 and CDR2 from the germline V gene are SQVTM and ANQGSEA. The CDR3 consists of 13 residues. The germline V and J ends were trimmed by 5 bases and 6 bases, with 17 bases remaining between them. The CDR3 bases are TGCAGCGTTCAAAGGGCGGCAGGGGTCGAGCAGTACTTC. Translation gives CSVQRAAGVEQYF.

This chain uses TRBV4-2 with TRBJ2-2, with unresolved D. The CDR3 has 15 amino acids. V lost 0 bases to trimming and J lost 4 bases, with 9 bases between them. Per germline, CDR1 LGHNA and CDR2 YNFKEQ. The CDR3 protein is CASSQETPGTGELFF. In DNA, the CDR3 is TGTGCCAGCAGCCAAGAGACCCCCGGCACCGGGGAGCTGTTTTTT.

Note on this clonotype: A much larger clone lies one base from this, so it may be a read error. The conserved closing phenylalanine or tryptophan is absent in this CDR3, likely reflecting a read error. CDR3 in DNA: TGCGCCAGCAGCCAAGTAGGTATGGCTGAAGCTTTCTCT. Translating it yields CASSQVGMAEAFS. The V and J genes are TRBV4-1 and TRBJ1-1; D call uncertain. Looked up from germline, CDR1 is MGHRA and CDR2 is YSYEKL. V lost 1 base and J 6 bases, leaving 9 bases between the germline ends. The CDR3 runs 13 residues.

This chain joins TRBV28 and TRBJ2-7; D remains unclear. Germline V gene data show CDR1 as MDHEN and CDR2 as SYDVKM. This CDR3 has 14 residues. V was cut by 6 bases and J by 1 base, with 13 bases left in between. The chain's CDR3 is CASSLRPESYEQYF. In DNA, the CDR3 is TGTGCCAGCAGCCTTCGACCTGAGTCCTACGAGCAGTACTTC.

The table lists this clonotype with a few counts. V and J are TRBV28 and TRBJ1-3; D is possibly TRBD1 (5 bases). The germline V gene encodes CDR1 MDHEN and CDR2 SYDVKM. Trimming stripped 2 bases from V and 3 bases from J, with 8 bases between. This CDR3 spans 14 amino acids. CDR3 sequence: CASSLRGDGNTIYF. Here the CDR3 DNA reads TGTGCCAGCAGTTTAAGGGGAGATGGAAACACCATATATTTT.

The J gene is TRBJ2-1, the V gene TRBV7-9, with D perhaps matching TRBD1 (5 bases). Germline assignment: CDR1 SEHNR and CDR2 FQNEAQ (reference sequence). Trimming left V 2 bases short and J 5 bases short, with 13 bases between. This CDR3 contains 15 residues. Here the CDR3 reads CASSLKWTPDNEQFF. The CDR3 DNA follows: TGTGCCAGCAGCTTAAAGTGGACACCGGACAATGAGCAGTTCTTC.

The chain links TRBV27 to TRBJ2-1; 8 positions match TRBD2. The CDR3 sequence is 18 residues long. With 6 bases clipped from V and 8 bases from J, the junction kept 21 bases outside the gene matches. CDR1 and CDR2 (germline): MNHEY, SMNVEV (reference sequence). The CDR3 is CASRAQTDWAGRGDEQFF. CDR3 DNA sequence: TGTGCCAGCAGAGCGCAAACCGACTGGGCCGGGAGGGGCGATGAGCAGTTCTTC.

This chain connects TRBV5-1 to TRBJ2-3; D unresolved. Deletions cut 0 bases from V and 2 bases from J, with 13 bases between. The CDR3 is 16 amino acids. Looked up from germline, CDR1 is SGHRS and CDR2 is YFSETQ. CDR3 coding DNA: TGCGCCAGCAGCTTGGTTGGTCGGGCAGTCACAGATACGCAGTATTTT. Translating it yields CASSLVGRAVTDTQYF.

As to this clonotype: This may be a read error, as it is one base from a much larger clone. This chain links TRBV20-1 with TRBJ2-7, with 8 nucleotides matching TRBD1. This CDR3 spans 13 amino acids. Losses at the gene ends were 5 bases for V and 3 bases for J; bases not matched to a gene: 6. Germline CDR1 is DFQATT and CDR2 is SNEGSKA (reference sequence). The CDR3 DNA sequence: TGCAGTGCTCCACAGGGGGATGGCTACGAGCAGTACTTC. Translating gives CSAPQGDGYEQYF.

This clonotype was counted many times. The DNA of the CDR3 is TGTGCCAGCAGCCCCAGGGGAGGAACTGAAGCTTTCTTT. It translates to CASSPRGGTEAFF. The genes are TRBV3-1 and TRBJ1-1; D is possibly TRBD1 (6 bases). This CDR3 contains 13 residues. V was trimmed by 4 bases and J by 5 bases, leaving 11 bases between them. Germline values: CDR1 LGHDT, CDR2 YNNKEL (reference sequence).

Concerning this clonotype itself: A much larger clone lies a single base off, so this may be a read error. The rearrangement links TRBV27 to TRBJ2-7, with TRBD2 matching 9 bases. Germline V gene data show CDR1 as MNHEY and CDR2 as SMNVEV (reference sequence). The CDR3 contains 14 residues. The CDR3 spells CGSSWTSATYEQYF. The CDR3 DNA sequence: TGTGGCAGCAGTTGGACTAGCGCGACCTACGAGCAGTACTTC.

CDR3 in DNA: TGTGCCAGCAGCCTCCCGGGTCAGGGGGCGGATACGCAGTATTTT. Residues: CASSLPGQGADTQYF. V and J are TRBV4-2 and TRBJ2-3; 8 bases are shared with TRBD1. The CDR3 extends over 15 amino acids. J gave up 6 bases and V 4 bases, and 9 bases lay outside the gene matches. CDR1 and CDR2 from the germline V gene are LGHNA and YNFKEQ.

There are many counts of this clonotype. The CDR3: CASSLAPQGREQYF. In nucleotides, the CDR3 is TGTGCCAGCAGCTTAGCGCCGCAGGGTAGGGAGCAGTACTTC. The chain recombines TRBV7-2 with TRBJ2-7, with TRBD1 as a possible D gene (5 bases). V gave up 0 bases and J gave up 7 bases, with 13 bases separating them. CDR1 SGHTA and CDR2 FQGNSA come from the germline V gene. CDR3 size: 14 residues. Full variable domain (remainder filled in from reference TRBV7-2 and TRBJ2-7): GAGVSQSPSNKVTEKGKDVELRCDPISGHTALYWYRQSLGQGLEFLIYFQGNSAPDKSGLPSDRFSAERTGGSVSTLTIQRTQQEDSAVYLCASSLAPQGREQYFGPGTRLTVT.

Many counts were recorded for this clonotype. V and J are TRBV6-5 and TRBJ1-5, with D maybe TRBD1 (5 bases). Germline V gene data show CDR1 as MNHEY and CDR2 as SVGAGI. V was shortened by 1 base and J by 1 base, with 14 bases between the two germline ends. This CDR3 comprises 17 residues. As DNA, the CDR3 is TGTGCCAGCAGTTACTTGGGACCACCCAGGAGCAATCAGCCCCAGCATTTT. Its translation: CASSYLGPPRSNQPQHF.

Notes on this clonotype: A read error is possible here, since a much larger clone lies one base away. The CDR3 carries no conserved terminal phenylalanine or tryptophan, so it likely arises from a read error. V and J are TRBV27 and TRBJ2-1, with D uncertain. Trimming left V 6 bases short and J 2 bases short, with 11 bases between. This CDR3 is 14 amino acids long. The germline V gene has CDR1 MNHEY and CDR2 SMNVEV (reference sequence). CDR3 region: CASRTFRAYNEQFS. CDR3 coding DNA: TGTGCCAGCAGGACCTTCCGGGCCTACAATGAGCAGTTCTCC.

This clonotype was detected ten times or more. V gene TRBV6-1 combines with J gene TRBJ1-2; D call uncertain. Germline-derived CDR1 and CDR2 are MNHNS and SASEGT. There are 12 residues in the CDR3. Trimming stripped 1 base from V and 8 bases from J, with 8 bases between. The CDR3 reads CASSEGEGGYTF. The CDR3 DNA is TGTGCCAGCAGTGAAGGTGAAGGGGGCTACACCTTC.